Reported below is one T cell receptor (beta chain). No antigen is known for it. The germline CDR1 and CDR2 sequences are KGHSH and LQKENI. This CDR3 has 12 amino acids. Trimming took off 1 base at V and 7 bases at J, with 6 bases between the two ends. An overlapping HIV-1 Gag peptide pool stimulated these cells at 0.95 to 1 ug/peptide/mL. CD40L/CD69 double-negative CD45RO-high memory CD4+ T cells were collected. Undetectable plasma HIV-1 RNA below 50 copies/mL lasted at least 4 years. This was the immunoSEQ version 4 assay in survey mode. Some clones are missing from TCRdb's copy, which holds only in-frame ones; the method was immunoSEQ multiplex PCR. The table includes about 32,000 clones, about four fifths detected once. The record originates from a study of persistence of HIV-infected CD4 T cells.

The chain combines TRBV18 with TRBJ2-3, with no clear D. This material consisted of CD4+ T cells sorted from PBMCs after approximately 19-hour stimulation, taken from a patient who received antiretroviral therapy. The TCR comes from an adult woman with HIV who was CMV-seropositive. The CDR3 DNA is TGTGCCAGCTCACCACAGGCGCATACGCAGTATTTT. Amino acids: CASSPQAHTQYF. Drawing the rest from reference TRBV18 and TRBJ2-3, the complete variable domain is NAGVMQNPRHLVRRRGQEARLRCSPMKGHSHVYWYRQLPEEGLKFMVYLQKENIIDESGMPKERFSAEFPKEGPSILRIQQVVRGDSAAYFCASSPQAHTQYFGPGTRLTVL.